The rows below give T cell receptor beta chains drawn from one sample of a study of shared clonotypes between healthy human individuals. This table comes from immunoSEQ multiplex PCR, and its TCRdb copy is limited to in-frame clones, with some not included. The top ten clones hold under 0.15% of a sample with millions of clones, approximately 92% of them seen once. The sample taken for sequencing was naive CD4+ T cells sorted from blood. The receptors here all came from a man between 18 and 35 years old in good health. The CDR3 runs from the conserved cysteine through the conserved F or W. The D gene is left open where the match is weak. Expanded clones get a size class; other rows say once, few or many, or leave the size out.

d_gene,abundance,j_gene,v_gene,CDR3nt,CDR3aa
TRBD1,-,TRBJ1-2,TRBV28,TGTGCCAGCAGTTTATTTGCAGGGGGAACCGATGGCTACACCTTC,CASSLFAGGTDGYTF
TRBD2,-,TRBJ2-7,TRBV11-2,TGTGCCAGCAGCTTAGGAGGACTAGCGGGAGGCCCAGGAATTTTC,CASSLGGLAGGPGIF
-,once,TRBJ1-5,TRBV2,TGTGCCAGCAGCTTCCGACAGATGAGCAATCAGCCCCAGCATTTT,CASSFRQMSNQPQHF
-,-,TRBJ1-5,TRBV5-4,TGTGCCAGCAGCTTGGAGCCCGGATTAACATCCCAGCCCCAGCATTTT,CASSLEPGLTSQPQHF
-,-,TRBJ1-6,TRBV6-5,TGTGCCAGCAGGCGAGGTGGGGGAGAGTCACCCCTCCACTTT,CASRRGGGESPLHF
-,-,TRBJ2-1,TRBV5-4,TGTGCCAGCAGGCGAGTCCAGGGAAATGAGCAGTTCTTC,CASRRVQGNEQFF
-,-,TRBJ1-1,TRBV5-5,TGTGCCAGCAGCTTCCTCATCTCAGGTCGGGGGAACACTGAAGCTTTCTTT,CASSFLISGRGNTEAFF
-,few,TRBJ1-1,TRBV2,TGTGCCAGGGGATTGGAGGGGAGAGCTTTCTTT,CARGLEGRAFF
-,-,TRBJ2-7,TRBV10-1,TGCGCCAGCAGTACTGGGGGGCATCGGGAGCAGTACTTC,CASSTGGHREQYF
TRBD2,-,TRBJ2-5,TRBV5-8,TGTGCCAGCAGTCCTGGCGGGAGAACCCAAGAGACCCAGTACTTC,CASSPGGRTQETQYF
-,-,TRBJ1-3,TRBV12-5,TGTGCTAGTGGTTTGGTGCTAGGGAGCGTTGGAAACACCATATATTTT,CASGLVLGSVGNTIYF
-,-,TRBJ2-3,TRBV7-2,TGTGCCAGCAGCCCAGTGGGGCGGGGGCCCACAGATACGCAGTATTTT,CASSPVGRGPTDTQYF
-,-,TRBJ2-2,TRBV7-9,TGTGCCAGCAGCCCGGACTCGAACACCGGGGAGCTGTTTTTT,CASSPDSNTGELFF
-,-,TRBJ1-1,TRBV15,TGTGCCACCAGCAGAGGAACGAACATGAACACTGAAGCTTTCTTT,CATSRGTNMNTEAFF
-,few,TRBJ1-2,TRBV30,TGTGCCTGGAAGGTTAATGGCTACACCTTC,CAWKVNGYTF
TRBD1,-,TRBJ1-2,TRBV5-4,TGTGCCAGCAGCCGGGACAGGGGTGCCTATGGCTACACCTTC,CASSRDRGAYGYTF
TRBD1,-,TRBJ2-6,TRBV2,TGTGCCAGCAGGAGGACAGGGATTATCTCTGGGGCCAACGTCCTGACTTTC,CASRRTGIISGANVLTF
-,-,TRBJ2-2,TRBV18,TGTGCCAGCTCAACATGGCAGGCTCTCCTTTCTGGCGGTGAGAACACCGGGGAGCTGTTTTTT,CASSTWQALLSGGENTGELFF
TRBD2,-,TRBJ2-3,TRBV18,TGTGCCAGCTCACCGACTAGCGGATCCACAGATACGCAGTATTTT,CASSPTSGSTDTQYF
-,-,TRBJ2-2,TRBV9,TGTGCCAGCAGCCTTGCTCACACCGGGGAGCTGTTTTTT,CASSLAHTGELFF
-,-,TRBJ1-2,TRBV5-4,TGTGCCAGCAGCTTAGACGAGGGTTATGGCTACACCTTC,CASSLDEGYGYTF
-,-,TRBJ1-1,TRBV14,TGTGCCAGCAGCCAAGATGGGGACACGAACACTGAAGCTTTCTTT,CASSQDGDTNTEAFF
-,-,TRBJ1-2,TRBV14,TGTGCCAGCAGCCTGTTGGACAGCGCCAACTATGGCTACACCTTC,CASSLLDSANYGYTF
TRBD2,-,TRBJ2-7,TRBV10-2,TGCGCCAGCAGTGTTTCGGGAGGGTACGAGCAGTACTTC,CASSVSGGYEQYF
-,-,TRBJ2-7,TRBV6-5,TGTGCCAGCAGTTACGCACAGGTCTCCGAGCAGTACTTC,CASSYAQVSEQYF
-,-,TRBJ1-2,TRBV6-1,TGTGCCACGGTGACACAGCCCGACTATGGCTACACCTTC,CATVTQPDYGYTF
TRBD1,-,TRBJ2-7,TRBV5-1,TGCGCCAGCAGCTTGGAAGGACAGGGCCTCCACTTC,CASSLEGQGLHF
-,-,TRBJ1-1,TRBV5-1,TGCGCCAGCAGCTTGGCCGGGGTTTACATGAACACTGAAGCTTTCTTT,CASSLAGVYMNTEAFF
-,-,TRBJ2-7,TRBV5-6,TGTGCCAGCAGCTTGGAGGACGGAGTCTACGAGCAGTACTTC,CASSLEDGVYEQYF
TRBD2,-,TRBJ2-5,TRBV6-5,TGTGCCAGCAGTTACGGGGGACTAGCGGGAGGAGAGACCCAGTACTTC,CASSYGGLAGGETQYF
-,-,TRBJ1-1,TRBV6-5,TGTGCCTCATACAAGGGGTTGAACACTGAAGCTTTCTTT,CASYKGLNTEAFF
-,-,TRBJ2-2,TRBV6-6,TGTGCCATCTCGGGGATCCGGGACACCGGGGAGCTGTTTTTT,CAISGIRDTGELFF
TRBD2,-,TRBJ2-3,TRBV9,TGTGCCAGCAGTCGCCGGGGGGGCGGCACAGATACGCAGTATTTT,CASSRRGGGTDTQYF
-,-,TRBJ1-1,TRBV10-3,TGTGCCAAAAGAGCACAGTTGAACACTGAAGCTTTCTTT,CAKRAQLNTEAFF
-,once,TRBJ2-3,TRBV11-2,TGTGCCAGCAGCTTAGGAGGAACAGATACGCAGTATTTT,CASSLGGTDTQYF
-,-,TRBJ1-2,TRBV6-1,TGTGCCAGCAGATCTACCGGGACGGGGTATGGCTACACCTTC,CASRSTGTGYGYTF
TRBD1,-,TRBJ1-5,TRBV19,TGTGCCAGTAGTCCGACCCAGGACAGGAGACAGCCCCAGCATTTT,CASSPTQDRRQPQHF
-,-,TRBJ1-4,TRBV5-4,TGTGCTAGCAGCCTGGGGACTAATGAAAAACTGTTTTTT,CASSLGTNEKLFF
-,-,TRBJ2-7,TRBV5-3,TGTGCCCGCAGGGGTCTCTACGAGCAGTACTTC,CARRGLYEQYF
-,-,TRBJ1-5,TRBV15,TGTGCCACCAGGGAAGCAGGGGAAGGACAGCCCCAGCATTTT,CATREAGEGQPQHF
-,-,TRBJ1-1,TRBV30,TGTGCCTGGAGTGTACAGGGCCCAACTGAAGCTTTCTTT,CAWSVQGPTEAFF
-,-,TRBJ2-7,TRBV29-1,TGCAGCGTCGCTTCCGGGACAGGGGGATTAGCGGGAGGCTACGAGCAGTACTTC,CSVASGTGGLAGGYEQYF
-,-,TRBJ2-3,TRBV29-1,TGCAGCGTCGCTTACACAGATACGCAGTATTTT,CSVAYTDTQYF
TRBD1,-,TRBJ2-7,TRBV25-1,TGTGCCAGCAGTGATGGGACAGGGGCCTACGAGCAGTACTTC,CASSDGTGAYEQYF
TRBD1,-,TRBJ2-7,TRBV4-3,TGCGCCAGCAGCCATCCTGGACAGGGGAATCCACACGAGCAGTACTTC,CASSHPGQGNPHEQYF
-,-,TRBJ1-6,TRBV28,TGTGCCAGCAGTTTACTCCCTGAGGCCTCCTATAATTCACCCCTCCACTTT,CASSLLPEASYNSPLHF
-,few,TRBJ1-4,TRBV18,TGTGCCAGCTCACGTGACAGAGCAACTAATGAAAAACTGTTTTTT,CASSRDRATNEKLFF
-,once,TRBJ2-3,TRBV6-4,TGTGCCAGCAGTGACGAGGGGGATACGCAGTATTTT,CASSDEGDTQYF
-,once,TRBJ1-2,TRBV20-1,TGCAGTGCTGAAACTGAGTATGGCTACACCTTC,CSAETEYGYTF
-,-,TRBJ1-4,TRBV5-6,TGTGCCAGCAGCTTGTTTCAAGGGACCGGGCCTGAAAAACTGTTTTTT,CASSLFQGTGPEKLFF
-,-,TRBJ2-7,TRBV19,TGTGCCAGTAGTATTCGGGGCAGCTCCTACGAGCAGTACTTC,CASSIRGSSYEQYF
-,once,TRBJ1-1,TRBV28,TGTGCCAGCAGTTTATTGGTCGATAACACTGAAGCTTTCTTT,CASSLLVDNTEAFF
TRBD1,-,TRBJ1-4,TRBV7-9,TGTGCCAGCAGCTCAACAGGGGGTGGCGAAAAACTGTTTTTT,CASSSTGGGEKLFF
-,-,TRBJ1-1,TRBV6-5,TGTGCCAGCAGTTATGGACATAACACTGAAGCTTTCTTT,CASSYGHNTEAFF
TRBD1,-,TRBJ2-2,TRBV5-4,TGTGCCAGCAGTTCCCCGGGACAGGGGGCTGCCGGGGAGCTGTTTTTT,CASSSPGQGAAGELFF
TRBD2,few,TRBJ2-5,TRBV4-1,TGCGCCAGCAGCCAAGATGCCGGGACTAGCGGGCAAGAGACCCAGTACTTC,CASSQDAGTSGQETQYF
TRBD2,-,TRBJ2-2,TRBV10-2,TGCGCCAGCAGTGAGCCTAGCGGGAGTAACACCGGGGAGCTGTTTTTT,CASSEPSGSNTGELFF
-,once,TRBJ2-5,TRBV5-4,TGTGCCAGCAGCTACCCACAGGGTCAGGGAGAGACCCAGTACTTC,CASSYPQGQGETQYF
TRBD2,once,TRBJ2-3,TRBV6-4,TGTGCCAGCAGTGACGGGTTCGGGGGGGGAACAGATACGCAGTATTTT,CASSDGFGGGTDTQYF
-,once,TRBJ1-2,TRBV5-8,TGTGCCAGCAGCAGAAGCCCGGGTTATGGCTACACCTTC,CASSRSPGYGYTF